This note documents a single T cell receptor (beta chain) sequence. The table came from immunoSEQ multiplex PCR; TCRdb's copy has only in-frame clones and leaves some out. Among some 350,000 clones, 89% were seen once, and the ten largest hold less than 3.5%. In germline, CDR1 is SGHVS, CDR2 FNYEAQ. The CDR3 length is 18 residues. V lost 5 bases to trimming and J lost 4 bases, with 24 bases between them. The sample comes from a study of blood T cell repertoires in COVID-19. The wider study: Samples taken during acute and convalescent COVID-19 were collected in the United States, Italy and Spain.

The genes are TRBV7-6 and TRBJ2-1; D might be TRBD1 (6 bases). The clonotype originates from a woman aged 25-40 years with COVID-19, enrolled during active disease. The sample taken for sequencing was peripheral blood. CDR3 amino acids: CASSTWGPGTSPYNEQFF. The DNA of the CDR3 is TGTGCCAGCAGCACCTGGGGTCCCGGGACAAGCCCGTACAATGAGCAGTTCTTC.